Listed below are T cell receptor beta chains from one sample, sequenced in a study of cytomegalovirus exposure and HLA in healthy donors. The method was immunoSEQ multiplex PCR; TCRdb's version includes in-frame clones alone and lacks a portion of them. This sample yields around 130,000 clones, of which 75% to 85% are seen a single time; 4% belongs to the top ten. Sequencing was performed on PBMCs. The receptors come from a middle-aged woman in good health and CMV-seronegative. CDR3s include the opening cysteine and the closing phenylalanine or tryptophan. The D gene is left open where the match is weak. Only some rows state a clone size, as once, few, many or a class for expanded clones.

CDR3 | DNA | D | J | V | length | size
CASSARQDSYEQYF | TGTGCCAGCAGCGCCCGACAGGATTCCTACGAGCAGTACTTC | . | TRBJ2-7 | TRBV9 | 14 | .
CASSQDKGQGHYGYTF | TGTGCCAGCAGCCAAGATAAGGGACAGGGCCACTATGGCTACACCTTC | TRBD1 | TRBJ1-2 | TRBV4-2 | 16 | .
CASSSLGQGANEKLFF | TGTGCCAGCAGCAGCTTGGGTCAGGGCGCTAATGAAAAACTGTTTTTT | . | TRBJ1-4 | TRBV5-6 | 16 | .
CASSLLAGEYNEQFF | TGTGCCAGCAGTTTACTAGCGGGGGAGTACAATGAGCAGTTCTTC | TRBD2 | TRBJ2-1 | TRBV27 | 15 | .
CSVEERGAQDTQYF | TGCAGCGTTGAAGAACGGGGGGCCCAAGATACGCAGTATTTT | . | TRBJ2-3 | TRBV29-1 | 14 | .
CASITTGVTEAFF | TGTGCCAGTATCACGACAGGGGTCACTGAAGCTTTCTTT | TRBD1 | TRBJ1-1 | TRBV19 | 13 | .
CSVDTGVGTEAFF | TGCAGCGTTGACACAGGGGTGGGCACTGAAGCTTTCTTT | TRBD1 | TRBJ1-1 | TRBV29-1 | 13 | few
CASSQSHRLSTDTQYF | TGTGCCAGCAGCCAGTCACACAGGCTTAGCACAGATACGCAGTATTTT | . | TRBJ2-3 | TRBV4-2 | 16 | .
CSSSQDRTSLGEQYF | TGCTCCAGCAGCCAAGATAGGACAAGTCTCGGCGAGCAGTACTTC | . | TRBJ2-7 | TRBV4-3 | 15 | .
CASSLDRRRETEAFF | TGTGCCAGCAGCTTAGATCGTCGACGGGAGACTGAAGCTTTCTTT | . | TRBJ1-1 | TRBV13 | 15 | few